One sample yielded the 10 T cell receptor beta chains listed below, sequenced in a study of control samples from healthy donors and cancer patients. Only in-frame clones appear in the TCRdb table, and some are missing; sequencing was by immunoSEQ multiplex PCR. The table includes about 220,000 clones, roughly 94% detected once. The material sequenced was blood. The receptors stem from a man in his forties or fifties in good health.

The chain links TRBV6-5 to TRBJ1-5; D not resolved. The CDR3 loop spans 14 amino acids. Between the trimmed V and J ends, which lost 6 bases and 7 bases, there was a span of 16 bases. The germline V gene encodes CDR1 MNHEY and CDR2 SVGAGI. The CDR3 protein is CASRGSLPNQPQHF. The CDR3, as DNA: TGTGCCAGCAGAGGGAGCCTACCCAACCAGCCCCAGCATTTT.

The chain employs TRBV10-3 and TRBJ1-1, with TRBD1 as a possible D gene (6 bases). Germline CDR1 and CDR2: ENHRY and SYGVKD. The length of the CDR3 is 16 residues. Trimming pared 2 bases from V and 0 bases from J, leaving 13 bases between. The CDR3 sequence is CAISEGKQGLNTEAFF. The CDR3 bases are TGTGCCATCAGTGAGGGGAAACAGGGATTGAACACTGAAGCTTTCTTT.

The chain recombines TRBV7-8 with TRBJ2-7; D may be TRBD1 (6 bases). Germline lookup yields CDR1 SGHVS and CDR2 FQNEAQ. The CDR3 spans 16 residues. Trimming left V 4 bases short and J 2 bases short, with 18 bases between. This CDR3 reads CASSSPLQGKTYEQYF. The CDR3, as DNA: TGTGCCAGCAGCTCTCCCCTACAGGGAAAAACCTACGAGCAGTACTTC.

The rearrangement links TRBV15 to TRBJ1-4, with D uncertain. V lost 0 bases, J lost 0 bases, and 17 bases lay in between. Germline CDR1 is LNHNV and CDR2 is YYDKDF (reference sequence). This CDR3 contains 19 residues. CDR3 region: CATSRDPVAGGATNEKLFF. The CDR3 bases are TGTGCCACCAGCAGAGATCCCGTCGCAGGAGGTGCAACTAATGAAAAACTGTTTTTT.

The rearrangement links TRBV6-2 or TRBV6-3 to TRBJ2-2, with D hard to call. Trimming cost V 5 bases and J 2 bases, with 0 bases left between them. The CDR3 has 11 residues. CDR1 is MNHEY and CDR2 is SVGEGT in the germline V gene. As DNA, the CDR3 is TGTGCCAGCAGTAACACCGGGGAGCTGTTTTTT. It specifies CASSNTGELFF.

The rearrangement uses TRBV9 and TRBJ2-1; TRBD2 might be the D (6 bases). Trimming took off 3 bases at V and 5 bases at J, with 15 bases between the two ends. The V gene's germline CDR1 is SGDLS and CDR2 YYNGEE. This CDR3 has 15 residues. The CDR3 DNA reads TGTGCCAGCAGCGCCAAAGGGACTGTAGACAATGAGCAGTTCTTC. Translation: CASSAKGTVDNEQFF.

This CDR3 is CASTTPLGAGGGWNYGYTF. The CDR3 DNA reads as TGTGCCAGCACTACACCCCTGGGGGCAGGGGGCGGGTGGAACTATGGCTACACCTTC. V usage is TRBV28 and J usage is TRBJ1-2, with 8 bases lining up with TRBD1. This CDR3 has 19 amino acids. Germline assignment: CDR1 MDHEN and CDR2 SYDVKM. Germline trimming cut 7 bases from V and 2 bases from J; bases unmatched to any gene: 21.

CDR3 sequence: CAISDSRQGPGDTIYF. The CDR3 bases are TGTGCCATCAGTGATTCCCGACAGGGACCCGGGGACACCATATATTTT. The chain employs TRBV10-3 and TRBJ1-3, with 7 bases fitting TRBD1. The junction had 13 bases not matched to a gene; V was cut back by 3 bases and J by 8 bases. CDR1 is ENHRY and CDR2 is SYGVKD in the germline V gene. The CDR3 contains 16 residues.

The CDR3 coding sequence is TGTGCTTCCCAAACAGGCTTCTCCTACGAGCAGTACGTC. This translates into CASQTGFSYEQYV. This chain connects TRBV5-6 to TRBJ2-7, with a weak D call TRBD1 (5 bases). The CDR3 contains 13 residues. The germline V gene has CDR1 SGHDT and CDR2 YYEEEE.

The chain's CDR3 is CASSQGAGNQPQHF. The CDR3 nucleotides are TGTGCCAGCAGCCAAGGGGCAGGGAACCAGCCCCAGCATTTT. The genes are TRBV3-1 (or the pseudogene TRBV3-2) and TRBJ1-5; TRBD1 might be the D (5 bases). The CDR3 loop spans 14 amino acids. Germline CDR1 and CDR2: LGHDT and YNNKEL (reference sequence). The V gene lost 1 base and the J gene lost 7 bases, with 11 bases spanning the gap.